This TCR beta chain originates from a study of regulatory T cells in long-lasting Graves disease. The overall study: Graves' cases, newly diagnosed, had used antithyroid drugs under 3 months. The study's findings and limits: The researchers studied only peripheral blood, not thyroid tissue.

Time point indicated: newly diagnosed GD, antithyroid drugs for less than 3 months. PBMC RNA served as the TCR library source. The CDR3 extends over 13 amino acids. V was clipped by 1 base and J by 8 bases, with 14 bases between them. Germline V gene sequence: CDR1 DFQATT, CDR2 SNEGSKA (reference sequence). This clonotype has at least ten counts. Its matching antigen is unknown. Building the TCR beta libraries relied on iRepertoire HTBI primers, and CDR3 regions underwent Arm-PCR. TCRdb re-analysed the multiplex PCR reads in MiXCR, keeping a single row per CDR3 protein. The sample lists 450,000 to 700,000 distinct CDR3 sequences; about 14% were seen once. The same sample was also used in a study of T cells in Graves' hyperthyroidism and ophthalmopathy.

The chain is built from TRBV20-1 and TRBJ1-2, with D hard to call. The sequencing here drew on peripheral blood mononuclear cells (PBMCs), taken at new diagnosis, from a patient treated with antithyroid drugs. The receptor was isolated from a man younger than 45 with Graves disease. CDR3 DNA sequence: TGCAGTGCTAGAGGGACTGCAGAATGGGGCTACACCTTC. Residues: CSARGTAEWGYTF.